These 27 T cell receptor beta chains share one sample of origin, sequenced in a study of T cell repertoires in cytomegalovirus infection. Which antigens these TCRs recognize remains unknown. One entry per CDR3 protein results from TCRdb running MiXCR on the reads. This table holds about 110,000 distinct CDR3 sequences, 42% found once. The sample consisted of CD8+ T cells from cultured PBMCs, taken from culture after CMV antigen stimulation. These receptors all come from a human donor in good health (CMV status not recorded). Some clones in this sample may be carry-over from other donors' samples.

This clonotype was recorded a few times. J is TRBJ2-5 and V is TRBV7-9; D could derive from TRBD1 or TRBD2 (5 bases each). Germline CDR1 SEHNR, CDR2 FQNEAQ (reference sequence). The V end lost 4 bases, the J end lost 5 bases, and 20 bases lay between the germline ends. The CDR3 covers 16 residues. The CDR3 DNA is TGTGCCAGCAGCTCTTCCCCGGTCGGGGCAGGGGAGACCCAGTACTTC. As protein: CASSSSPVGAGETQYF. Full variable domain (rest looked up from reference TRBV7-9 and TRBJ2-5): DTGVSQNPRHKITKRGQNVTFRCDPISEHNRLYWYRQTLGQGPEFLTYFQNEAQLEKSRLLSDRFSAERPKGSFSTLEIQRTEQGDSAMYLCASSSSPVGAGETQYFGPGTRLLVL.

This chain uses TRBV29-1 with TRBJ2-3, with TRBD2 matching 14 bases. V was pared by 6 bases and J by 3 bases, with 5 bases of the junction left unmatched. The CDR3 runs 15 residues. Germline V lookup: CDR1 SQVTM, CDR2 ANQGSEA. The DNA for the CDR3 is TGCAGCGTCCGGACTAGCGGGGGGTTTACAGATACGCAGTATTTT. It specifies CSVRTSGGFTDTQYF.

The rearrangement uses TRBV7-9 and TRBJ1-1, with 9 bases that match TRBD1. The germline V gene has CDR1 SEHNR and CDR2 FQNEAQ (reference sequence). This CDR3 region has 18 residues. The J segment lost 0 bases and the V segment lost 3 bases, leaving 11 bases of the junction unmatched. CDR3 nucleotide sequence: TGTGCCAGCAGCTTGTCCGGGACAGGGCCTCTCATGAACACTGAAGCTTTCTTT. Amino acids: CASSLSGTGPLMNTEAFF.

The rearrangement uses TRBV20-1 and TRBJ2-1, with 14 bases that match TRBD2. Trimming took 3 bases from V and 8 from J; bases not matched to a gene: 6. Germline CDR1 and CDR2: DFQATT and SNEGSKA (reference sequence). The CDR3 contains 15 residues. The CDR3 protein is CSASGGLAGGDEQFF. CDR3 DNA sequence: TGCAGTGCTAGCGGTGGACTAGCGGGGGGCGATGAGCAGTTCTTC.

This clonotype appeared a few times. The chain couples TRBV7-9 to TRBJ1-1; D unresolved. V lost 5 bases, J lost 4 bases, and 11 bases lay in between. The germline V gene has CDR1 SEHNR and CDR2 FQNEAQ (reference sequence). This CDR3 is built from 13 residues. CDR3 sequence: CASSARGATEAFF. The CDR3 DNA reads TGTGCCAGCAGCGCTCGGGGAGCCACTGAAGCTTTCTTT.

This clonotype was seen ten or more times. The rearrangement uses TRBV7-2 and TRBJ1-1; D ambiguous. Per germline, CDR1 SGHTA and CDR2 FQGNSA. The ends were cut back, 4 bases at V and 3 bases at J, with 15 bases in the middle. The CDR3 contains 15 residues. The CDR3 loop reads CASSWSRVSDTEAFF. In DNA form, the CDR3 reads TGTGCCAGCAGCTGGAGCCGGGTTTCCGACACTGAAGCTTTCTTT.

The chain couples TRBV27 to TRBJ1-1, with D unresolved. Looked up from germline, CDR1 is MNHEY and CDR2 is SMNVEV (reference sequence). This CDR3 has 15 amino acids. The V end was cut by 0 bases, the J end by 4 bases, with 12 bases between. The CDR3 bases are TGTGCCAGCAGTTTATCCCCGGTGGGTGGCACTGAAGCTTTCTTT. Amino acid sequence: CASSLSPVGGTEAFF.

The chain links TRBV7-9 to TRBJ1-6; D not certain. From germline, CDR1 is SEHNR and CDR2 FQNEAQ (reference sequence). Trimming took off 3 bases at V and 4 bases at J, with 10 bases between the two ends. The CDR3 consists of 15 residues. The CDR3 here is CASSLRTEYNSPLHF. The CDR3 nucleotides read TGTGCCAGCAGCTTGAGGACGGAATATAATTCACCCCTCCACTTT.

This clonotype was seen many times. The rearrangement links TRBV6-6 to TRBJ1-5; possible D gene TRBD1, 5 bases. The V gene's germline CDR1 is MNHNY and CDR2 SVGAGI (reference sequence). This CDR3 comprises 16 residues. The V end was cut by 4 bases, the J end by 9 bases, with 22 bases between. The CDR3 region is CASSSSHRGPTGPQHF. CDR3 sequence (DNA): TGTGCCAGCAGTTCCTCCCACAGAGGTCCTACAGGGCCCCAGCATTTT.

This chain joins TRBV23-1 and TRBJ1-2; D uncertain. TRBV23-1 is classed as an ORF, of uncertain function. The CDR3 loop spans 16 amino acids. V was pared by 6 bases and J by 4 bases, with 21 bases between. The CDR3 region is CASSRKSPTGGYGYTF. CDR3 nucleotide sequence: TGCGCCAGCAGCCGAAAGTCCCCGACCGGAGGCTATGGCTACACCTTC.

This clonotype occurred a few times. As DNA, the CDR3 is TGTGCCAGCAGCTATCTCCTGGCTTCGAGGGGGAACACAGATACGCAGTATTTT. Translating gives CASSYLLASRGNTDTQYF. The chain uses TRBV7-6 and TRBJ2-3, with TRBD1 as a possible D gene (6 bases). V was trimmed by 4 bases and J by 2 bases, leaving 22 bases between them. CDR1 is SGHVS and CDR2 is FNYEAQ in the germline V gene. This CDR3 is built from 18 residues. The entire variable domain, with the rest obtained from reference TRBV7-6 and TRBJ2-3, is as follows: GAGVSQSPRYKVTKRGQDVALRCDPISGHVSLYWYRQALGQGPEFLTYFNYEAQQDKSGLPNDRFSAERPEGSISTLTIQRTEQRDSAMYRCASSYLLASRGNTDTQYFGPGTRLTVL.

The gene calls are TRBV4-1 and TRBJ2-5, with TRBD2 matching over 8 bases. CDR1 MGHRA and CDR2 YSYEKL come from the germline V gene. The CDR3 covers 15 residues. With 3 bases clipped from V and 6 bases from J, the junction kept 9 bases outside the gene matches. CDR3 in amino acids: CASSHPARGEQTQYF. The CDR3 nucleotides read TGCGCCAGCAGCCACCCCGCGCGGGGGGAGCAGACCCAGTACTTC.

The CDR3 DNA is TGTGCCAGCAGCTTGATGACTTCCGGGAATGAAGCTTTCTTT. Encoded protein: CASSLMTSGNEAFF. The chain recombines TRBV5-5 with TRBJ1-1; D remains ambiguous. Trimming took off 1 base at V and 7 bases at J, with 14 bases between the two ends. Germline CDR1 reads SGHKS; CDR2 reads YYEKEE (reference sequence). CDR3 length: 14 residues.

CDR3 residues: CSVEGLYRGETQYF. In nucleotides, the CDR3 is TGCAGCGTAGAGGGGTTGTACCGGGGAGAGACCCAGTACTTC. This chain joins TRBV29-1 and TRBJ2-5; D could derive from TRBD1 or TRBD2 (5 bases each). CDR1 and CDR2 (germline): SQVTM, ANQGSEA. There are 14 residues in the CDR3. V was pared by 6 bases and J by 4 bases, with 18 bases between. Complete variable domain (other parts from reference TRBV29-1 and TRBJ2-5): SAVISQKPSRDICQRGTSLTIQCQVDSQVTMMFWYRQQPGQSLTLIATANQGSEATYESGFVIDKFPISRPNLTFSTLTVSNMSPEDSSIYLCSVEGLYRGETQYFGPGTRLLVL.

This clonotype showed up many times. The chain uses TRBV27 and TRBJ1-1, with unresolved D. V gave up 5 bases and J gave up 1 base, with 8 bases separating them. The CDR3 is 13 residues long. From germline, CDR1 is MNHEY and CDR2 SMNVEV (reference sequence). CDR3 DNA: TGTGCCAGCAGTCCAACATGGAACACTGAAGCTTTCTTT. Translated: CASSPTWNTEAFF.

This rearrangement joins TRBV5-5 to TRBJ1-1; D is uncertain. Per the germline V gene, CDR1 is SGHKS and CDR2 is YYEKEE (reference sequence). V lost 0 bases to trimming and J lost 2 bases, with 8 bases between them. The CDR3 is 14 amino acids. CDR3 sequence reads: CASSLEQRNTEAFF. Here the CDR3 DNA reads TGTGCCAGCAGCTTGGAGCAACGAAACACTGAAGCTTTCTTT.

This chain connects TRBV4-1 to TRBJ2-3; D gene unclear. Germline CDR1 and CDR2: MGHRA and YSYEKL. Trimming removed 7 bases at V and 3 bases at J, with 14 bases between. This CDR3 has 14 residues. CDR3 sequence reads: CASTRRVRTDTQYF. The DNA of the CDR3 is TGCGCCAGCACGAGACGGGTGAGGACAGATACGCAGTATTTT.

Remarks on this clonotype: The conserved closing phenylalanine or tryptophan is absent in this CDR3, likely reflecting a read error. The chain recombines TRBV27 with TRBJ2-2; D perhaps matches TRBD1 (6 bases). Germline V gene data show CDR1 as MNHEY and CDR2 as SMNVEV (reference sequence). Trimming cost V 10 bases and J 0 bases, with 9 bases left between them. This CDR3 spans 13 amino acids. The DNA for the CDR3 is TGTGCCACCGGGACACCGAACACCGGGGAGCTGTTTTGT. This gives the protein CATGTPNTGELFC.

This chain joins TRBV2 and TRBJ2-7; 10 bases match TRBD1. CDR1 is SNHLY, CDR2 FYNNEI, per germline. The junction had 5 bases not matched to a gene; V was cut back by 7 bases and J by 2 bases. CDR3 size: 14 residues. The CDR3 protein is CASTAGQGTYEQYF. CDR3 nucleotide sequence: TGTGCCAGCACCGCGGGACAGGGGACCTACGAGCAGTACTTC.

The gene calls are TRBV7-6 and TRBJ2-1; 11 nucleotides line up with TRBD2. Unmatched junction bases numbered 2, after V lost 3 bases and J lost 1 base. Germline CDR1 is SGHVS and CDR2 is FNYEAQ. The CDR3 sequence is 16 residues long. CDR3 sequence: CASSFRLAGSYNEQFF. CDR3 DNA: TGTGCCAGCAGCTTCCGACTAGCGGGGTCCTACAATGAGCAGTTCTTC.

For the CDR3, the DNA is TGTGCCAGCAGCTTCGCAGGGGGTGGGCAAGAGACCCAGTACTTC. It specifies CASSFAGGGQETQYF. The genes are TRBV7-6 and TRBJ2-5; 7 bases line up with TRBD1. The CDR3 consists of 15 residues. Trimming removed 3 bases from V and 2 bases from J; junction bases left unmatched: 6. Germline V gene data show CDR1 as SGHVS and CDR2 as FNYEAQ.

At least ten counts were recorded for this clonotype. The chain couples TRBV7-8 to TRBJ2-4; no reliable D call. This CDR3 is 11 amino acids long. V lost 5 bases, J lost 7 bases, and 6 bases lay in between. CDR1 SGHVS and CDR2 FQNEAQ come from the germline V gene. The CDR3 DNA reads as TGTGCCAGCAGCGGCACTAACATTCAGTACTTC. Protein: CASSGTNIQYF.

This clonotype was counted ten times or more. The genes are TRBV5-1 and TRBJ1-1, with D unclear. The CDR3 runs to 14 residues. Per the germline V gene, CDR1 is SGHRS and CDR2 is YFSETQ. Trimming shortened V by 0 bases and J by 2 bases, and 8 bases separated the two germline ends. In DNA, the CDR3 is TGCGCCAGCAGCTTGGTGGGCATAAACACTGAAGCTTTCTTT. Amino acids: CASSLVGINTEAFF.

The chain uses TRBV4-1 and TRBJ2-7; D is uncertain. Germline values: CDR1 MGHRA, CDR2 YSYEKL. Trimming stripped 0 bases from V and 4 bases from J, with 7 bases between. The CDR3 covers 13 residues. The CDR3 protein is CASSQEAGYEQYF. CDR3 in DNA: TGCGCCAGCAGCCAAGAGGCCGGGTACGAGCAGTACTTC.

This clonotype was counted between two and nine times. Written as DNA, the CDR3 is TGTGCCAGCAGCGGGTGGGGCACTGAAGCTTTCTTT. This translates into CASSGWGTEAFF. The chain carries TRBV7-2 and TRBJ1-1; D gene unclear. The germline gives CDR1 SGHTA, CDR2 FQGNSA. There are 12 residues in the CDR3. Trimming stripped 5 bases from V and 4 bases from J, with 8 bases between.

CDR3 bases: TGTGCCAGCACCCAGCAACCAGGCAGCTATGGCTACACCTTC. Protein product: CASTQQPGSYGYTF. The rearrangement uses TRBV4-2 and TRBJ1-2; no firm D call. There are 14 residues in the CDR3. The V gene's germline CDR1 is LGHNA and CDR2 YNFKEQ. Between the trimmed V and J ends, which lost 7 bases and 4 bases, there was a span of 16 bases.

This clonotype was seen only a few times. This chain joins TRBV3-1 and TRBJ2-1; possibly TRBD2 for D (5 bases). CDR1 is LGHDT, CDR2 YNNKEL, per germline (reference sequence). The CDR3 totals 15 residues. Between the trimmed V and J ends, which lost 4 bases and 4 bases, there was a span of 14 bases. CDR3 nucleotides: TGTGCCAGCAGCCCGGACTTGGACCATTACAATGAGCAGTTCTTC. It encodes CASSPDLDHYNEQFF.